The sequence of this T cell receptor beta chain was determined in a study of blood T cells in healthy people across ages. Turning to this clonotype: Its antigen remains unidentified.

The study, taken as a whole, reports: Unsorted PBMCs prevented conclusive naive versus antigen-experienced comparison.

For every donor, a draw yielded ten milliliters of peripheral blood. Isolated per sample were at least 7 million PBMCs. The CDR3 has 17 amino acids. V lost 3 bases to trimming and J lost 8 bases; unmatched junction nucleotides: 18. A sample-barcoded 5' primer and a J-beta primer mix were used in a second PCR of about 6 to 11 cycles. Tagging of each cDNA molecule was performed by a template-switch adaptor with 12 random nucleotides. TCRdb passed the 5' RACE reads through MiXCR, listing each CDR3 protein once. The sample consists of some 860,000 distinct CDR3 sequences, 45% to 70% of them appearing once.

What was sequenced was blood. This receptor was identified in a man aged 40-50 years in good health. The chain recombines TRBV12-3 or TRBV12-4 with TRBJ1-2; the match to TRBD1 covers 7 bases. CDR3 loop: CASSLAYKDRKTGGYTF. The CDR3 bases are TGTGCCAGCAGTTTGGCCTATAAGGACAGGAAGACGGGAGGCTACACCTTC.